This T cell receptor beta chain is from a study of T-cell memory formation after mild COVID-19. General study points: Within pre-infection memory, some responding clones were found, suggesting cross-reactive memory joined. Contracting clones localized mainly to CM and EM when CD4+ and mainly to EMRA when CD8+. The authors did not confirm SARS-CoV-2 specificity of second-wave clones peaking day 37.

CDR1 and CDR2 from the germline V gene are SGHVS and FNYEAQ. The CDR3 sequence is 11 residues long. Deletions cut 6 bases from V and 4 bases from J, with 4 bases between. This clonotype has ten or more counts. What it binds is not known. TCR alpha and TCR beta cDNA libraries carrying sample barcodes and UMIs came from 5'RACE with constant-segment primers. Each CDR3 protein is one row after TCRdb ran MiXCR on the 5' RACE reads. The table lists about 400,000 distinct CDR3 sequences, roughly a quarter of them singletons. The rearrangement uses TRBV7-6 and TRBJ2-1; D ambiguous. This clonotype was sampled from an adult woman who had mild COVID-19 (a few samples of this study predate the infection). Cell type and time point are not known. What was sequenced was PBMCs or a T cell subset sorted from them (not recorded which). The CDR3 loop reads CASRSYNEQFF. DNA of the CDR3: TGTGCCAGCAGAAGTTACAATGAGCAGTTCTTC.